The rows below give T cell receptor beta chains drawn from one sample of a study of T cell responses to AZD1222 COVID-19 vaccine. Profiling relied on immunoSEQ multiplex PCR, and the TCRdb table lists in-frame clones only, not all of them. This table has roughly 90,000 clones, 85% to 95% appearing once. Specimen: peripheral blood, collected on day 0 of MenACWY control vaccination. The receptors derive from an adult in good health. The CDR3 runs from the conserved cysteine through the conserved F or W. D genes are given only for firm matches. The size entry is marked missing in some rows and otherwise reads once, few, many or a size class.

V gene: TRBV6-4
D gene: .
J gene: TRBJ2-3
clone size: .
CDR3 length: 16
CDR3 DNA: TGTGCCAGCAGTGACGTGAGCGGCGGAGGCACAGATACGCAGTATTTT
CDR3 protein: CASSDVSGGGTDTQYF

V gene: TRBV12-5
D gene: .
J gene: TRBJ2-1
clone size: .
CDR3 length: 16
CDR3 DNA: TGTGCTAGTGGTTTTCGACAAGGGGGACATGGCGATGAGCAGTTCTTC
CDR3 protein: CASGFRQGGHGDEQFF

V gene: TRBV28
D gene: .
J gene: TRBJ2-1
clone size: .
CDR3 length: 14
CDR3 DNA: TGTGCCAGCCGGGGGTTGATCCGCTACAATGAGCAGTTCTTC
CDR3 protein: CASRGLIRYNEQFF

V gene: TRBV5-1
D gene: .
J gene: TRBJ2-4
clone size: .
CDR3 length: 14
CDR3 DNA: TGCGCCAGCAGCTCCGGGACCCAGGGGAACATTCAGTACTTC
CDR3 protein: CASSSGTQGNIQYF

V gene: TRBV3-1/TRBV3-2
D gene: TRBD2
J gene: TRBJ2-7
clone size: .
CDR3 length: 15
CDR3 DNA: TGTGCCAGCAGCCCCCGACTAGCGGGCGCCTACGAGCAGTACTTC
CDR3 protein: CASSPRLAGAYEQYF

V gene: TRBV29-1
D gene: TRBD1
J gene: TRBJ1-2
clone size: .
CDR3 length: 14
CDR3 DNA: TGCAGCGTTGCGGGACAGGGTTTTAACTATGGCTACACCTTC
CDR3 protein: CSVAGQGFNYGYTF

V gene: TRBV15
D gene: .
J gene: TRBJ1-1
clone size: .
CDR3 length: 15
CDR3 DNA: TGTGCCACCAGCAGAGGAGTCGGAGAAAACACTGAAGCTTTCTTT
CDR3 protein: CATSRGVGENTEAFF

V gene: TRBV5-1
D gene: TRBD1
J gene: TRBJ1-1
clone size: .
CDR3 length: 14
CDR3 DNA: TGCGCCAGCAGCGGGCGACAGGGGAACACTGAAGCTTTCTTT
CDR3 protein: CASSGRQGNTEAFF

V gene: TRBV6-5
D gene: .
J gene: TRBJ1-3
clone size: .
CDR3 length: 15
CDR3 DNA: TGTGCCAGCAGCAGAACAGGGACTCGAGGAAACACCATATATTTT
CDR3 protein: CASSRTGTRGNTIYF

V gene: TRBV9
D gene: .
J gene: TRBJ2-2
clone size: .
CDR3 length: 15
CDR3 DNA: TGTGCCAGCAGCCCTAGTCACGCGAACACCGGGGAGCTGTTTTTT
CDR3 protein: CASSPSHANTGELFF

V gene: TRBV25-1
D gene: .
J gene: TRBJ1-2
clone size: .
CDR3 length: 14
CDR3 DNA: TGTGCCAGCAGGGGGGCGGGGGTCATTAATGGCTACACCTTC
CDR3 protein: CASRGAGVINGYTF

V gene: TRBV27
D gene: .
J gene: TRBJ2-5
clone size: once
CDR3 length: 18
CDR3 DNA: TGTGCCAGCAGACAAGGGGTAACCCGGCGACAGGTCACGGAGACCCAGTACTTC
CDR3 protein: CASRQGVTRRQVTETQYF

V gene: TRBV29-1
D gene: .
J gene: TRBJ2-7
clone size: .
CDR3 length: 12
CDR3 DNA: TGCAGCGTTGGGGGGGACGGCTACGAGCAGTACTTC
CDR3 protein: CSVGGDGYEQYF

V gene: TRBV6-5
D gene: .
J gene: TRBJ1-1
clone size: .
CDR3 length: 13
CDR3 DNA: TGTGCCAGCACTTGGGGTGTGGACACTGAAGCTTTCTTT
CDR3 protein: CASTWGVDTEAFF

V gene: TRBV19
D gene: .
J gene: TRBJ1-2
clone size: .
CDR3 length: 12
CDR3 DNA: TGTGCCAGTAGTACAAGACGTGCTGGCTACACCTTC
CDR3 protein: CASSTRRAGYTF

V gene: TRBV7-2
D gene: .
J gene: TRBJ2-5
clone size: .
CDR3 length: 12
CDR3 DNA: TGTGCCAGCAGTTCGGGTTCAGAGACCCAGTACTTC
CDR3 protein: CASSSGSETQYF

V gene: TRBV5-4
D gene: .
J gene: TRBJ2-1
clone size: .
CDR3 length: 15
CDR3 DNA: TGTGCCAGCAGCTTGCGCCTAGCGAGCTACAATGAGCAGTTCTTC
CDR3 protein: CASSLRLASYNEQFF

V gene: TRBV6-5
D gene: .
J gene: TRBJ2-2
clone size: .
CDR3 length: 13
CDR3 DNA: TGTGCCAGCAGTTACCCCCTTGCCGGGGAGCTGTTTTTT
CDR3 protein: CASSYPLAGELFF

V gene: TRBV6-6
D gene: .
J gene: TRBJ2-3
clone size: .
CDR3 length: 11
CDR3 DNA: TGTGCCAGCAGTAATACAGATACGCAGTATTTT
CDR3 protein: CASSNTDTQYF

V gene: TRBV20-1
D gene: .
J gene: TRBJ2-7
clone size: .
CDR3 length: 14
CDR3 DNA: TGCAGTGCCAGTAGCGGTAGGAAGTTGTACGAGCAGTACTTC
CDR3 protein: CSASSGRKLYEQYF

V gene: TRBV27
D gene: TRBD2
J gene: TRBJ2-2
clone size: .
CDR3 length: 18
CDR3 DNA: TGTGCCAGCAGCGGGGCTAGCGGGAGGGCCTTAGGCACCGGGGAGCTGTTTTTT
CDR3 protein: CASSGASGRALGTGELFF

V gene: TRBV6-5
D gene: TRBD2
J gene: TRBJ2-1
clone size: .
CDR3 length: 14
CDR3 DNA: TGTGCCAGCAGTTACTCGGGACTAGCAGATGAGCAGTTCTTC
CDR3 protein: CASSYSGLADEQFF

V gene: TRBV11-2
D gene: .
J gene: TRBJ2-7
clone size: .
CDR3 length: 12
CDR3 DNA: TGTGCCAGCAGCCTCCACAGGGACGAGCAGTACTTC
CDR3 protein: CASSLHRDEQYF

V gene: TRBV6-5
D gene: .
J gene: TRBJ1-1
clone size: .
CDR3 length: 13
CDR3 DNA: TGTGCCAGCAGTTACTCGAAGGTCGCTGAAGCTTTCTTT
CDR3 protein: CASSYSKVAEAFF

V gene: TRBV6-5
D gene: TRBD2
J gene: TRBJ2-7
clone size: once
CDR3 length: 12
CDR3 DNA: TGTGCCAGCCAGACTAGCGGGTACGAGCAGTACTTC
CDR3 protein: CASQTSGYEQYF

V gene: TRBV4-2
D gene: .
J gene: TRBJ2-3
clone size: .
CDR3 length: 14
CDR3 DNA: TGTGCCAGCAGCCAAGGAACGGGGAAAGATACGCAGTATTTT
CDR3 protein: CASSQGTGKDTQYF

V gene: TRBV19
D gene: TRBD1
J gene: TRBJ1-5
clone size: .
CDR3 length: 13
CDR3 DNA: TGTGCCGTGGAGGGACAGACAAATCAGCCCCAGCATTTT
CDR3 protein: CAVEGQTNQPQHF

V gene: TRBV2
D gene: TRBD1
J gene: TRBJ1-4
clone size: .
CDR3 length: 15
CDR3 DNA: TGTGCCAGCAGAGAAGACAGGGCCTCCAATGAAAAACTGTTTTTT
CDR3 protein: CASREDRASNEKLFF

V gene: TRBV12-3/TRBV12-4
D gene: TRBD1
J gene: TRBJ1-2
clone size: .
CDR3 length: 13
CDR3 DNA: TGTGCCAGCAGCTCCAGAACAGGGGATGGCTACACCTTC
CDR3 protein: CASSSRTGDGYTF

V gene: TRBV9
D gene: .
J gene: TRBJ1-2
clone size: .
CDR3 length: 14
CDR3 DNA: TGTGCCAGCAGCGTAGTTCAAGCTAACTATGGCTACACCTTC
CDR3 protein: CASSVVQANYGYTF

V gene: TRBV2
D gene: TRBD1
J gene: TRBJ1-6
clone size: .
CDR3 length: 14
CDR3 DNA: TGTGCCAGCATTCGGGACAGGGGGACTTCACCCCTCCACTTT
CDR3 protein: CASIRDRGTSPLHF

V gene: TRBV25-1
D gene: .
J gene: TRBJ1-1
clone size: .
CDR3 length: 13
CDR3 DNA: TGTGCCAGCAGTGACCCCTTGGACAGCAGCGCTTTCTTT
CDR3 protein: CASSDPLDSSAFF

V gene: TRBV28
D gene: TRBD1
J gene: TRBJ2-6
clone size: .
CDR3 length: 17
CDR3 DNA: TGTGCCACCTCTACCCGGGACAGGGGGACTGGGGCCAACGTCCTGACTTTC
CDR3 protein: CATSTRDRGTGANVLTF

V gene: TRBV7-8
D gene: TRBD2
J gene: TRBJ2-3
clone size: .
CDR3 length: 16
CDR3 DNA: TGTGCCAGCAGCCCATCCTCGGGGACTAGCGTAGGTACGCAGTATTTT
CDR3 protein: CASSPSSGTSVGTQYF

V gene: TRBV6-5
D gene: .
J gene: TRBJ2-5
clone size: .
CDR3 length: 13
CDR3 DNA: TGTGCCAGCACCAGACAAGACCAAGAGACCCAGTACTTC
CDR3 protein: CASTRQDQETQYF

V gene: TRBV9
D gene: .
J gene: TRBJ1-2
clone size: .
CDR3 length: 14
CDR3 DNA: TGTGCCAGCAGCACGAGCAGAGGGGACTATGGCTACACCTTC
CDR3 protein: CASSTSRGDYGYTF

V gene: TRBV5-1
D gene: TRBD2
J gene: TRBJ2-7
clone size: few
CDR3 length: 12
CDR3 DNA: TGCGCCAGGACCTCCGGGACTAGCGGGACGGACTTC
CDR3 protein: CARTSGTSGTDF

V gene: TRBV9
D gene: TRBD1
J gene: TRBJ1-6
clone size: .
CDR3 length: 12
CDR3 DNA: TGTGCCAGCACCAGGGGGACCTCACCCCTCCACTTT
CDR3 protein: CASTRGTSPLHF

V gene: TRBV28
D gene: .
J gene: TRBJ1-5
clone size: .
CDR3 length: 14
CDR3 DNA: TGTGCCAGCAGTCCCAGGGGCCCTGGGGGTTTGTCGCATTTT
CDR3 protein: CASSPRGPGGLSHF

V gene: TRBV27
D gene: .
J gene: TRBJ2-4
clone size: .
CDR3 length: 18
CDR3 DNA: TGTGCCAGCAGTCTCCGGGACACGGGGATTGGGGGTCAAAACATTCAGTACTTC
CDR3 protein: CASSLRDTGIGGQNIQYF

V gene: TRBV28
D gene: .
J gene: TRBJ2-1
clone size: .
CDR3 length: 13
CDR3 DNA: TGTGCCAGCGGGATAGGATGGGGAGATGAGCAGTTCTTC
CDR3 protein: CASGIGWGDEQFF

V gene: TRBV9
D gene: .
J gene: TRBJ1-1
clone size: .
CDR3 length: 16
CDR3 DNA: TGTGCCAGCAGCGTGGACCGGCTCCCGACCACCACTGAAGCTTTCTTT
CDR3 protein: CASSVDRLPTTTEAFF

V gene: TRBV5-5
D gene: .
J gene: TRBJ2-7
clone size: .
CDR3 length: 14
CDR3 DNA: TGTGCCAGCAGCTTGAGTTCCAGGGGGGCCGAGCAGTACTTC
CDR3 protein: CASSLSSRGAEQYF

V gene: TRBV11-2
D gene: TRBD1
J gene: TRBJ1-1
clone size: .
CDR3 length: 13
CDR3 DNA: TGTGCCAGCAGCACTACAGGGGTCACTGAAGCTTTCTTT
CDR3 protein: CASSTTGVTEAFF

V gene: TRBV5-1
D gene: TRBD2
J gene: TRBJ2-1
clone size: .
CDR3 length: 15
CDR3 DNA: TGCGCCAGCAGCTCCTCTAGCGGGACCTACAATGAGCAGTTCTTC
CDR3 protein: CASSSSSGTYNEQFF

V gene: TRBV29-1
D gene: TRBD2
J gene: TRBJ2-7
clone size: .
CDR3 length: 13
CDR3 DNA: TGCAGCGCTAGGACTAGCGGGGCGTACGAGCAGTACTTC
CDR3 protein: CSARTSGAYEQYF